This T cell receptor (beta chain) was sequenced during a study of blood T cell repertoires in COVID-19. Only in-frame clones appear in the TCRdb table, and some are missing; sequencing was by immunoSEQ multiplex PCR. The sample includes hundreds of thousands of clones, about 90% of them seen just once. CDR3 length: 13 residues. Per the germline V gene, CDR1 is SNHLY and CDR2 is FYNNEI. The V end was cut by 10 bases, the J end by 3 bases, with 13 bases between. The chain employs TRBV2 and TRBJ1-3; no reliable D call. The material sequenced was peripheral blood. The receptor's source is a woman in her late teens or twenties who had recovered from COVID-19. CDR3 DNA: TGTGCCACCACGAGGGCAGTTGGAAACACCATATATTTT. Translating gives CATTRAVGNTIYF.